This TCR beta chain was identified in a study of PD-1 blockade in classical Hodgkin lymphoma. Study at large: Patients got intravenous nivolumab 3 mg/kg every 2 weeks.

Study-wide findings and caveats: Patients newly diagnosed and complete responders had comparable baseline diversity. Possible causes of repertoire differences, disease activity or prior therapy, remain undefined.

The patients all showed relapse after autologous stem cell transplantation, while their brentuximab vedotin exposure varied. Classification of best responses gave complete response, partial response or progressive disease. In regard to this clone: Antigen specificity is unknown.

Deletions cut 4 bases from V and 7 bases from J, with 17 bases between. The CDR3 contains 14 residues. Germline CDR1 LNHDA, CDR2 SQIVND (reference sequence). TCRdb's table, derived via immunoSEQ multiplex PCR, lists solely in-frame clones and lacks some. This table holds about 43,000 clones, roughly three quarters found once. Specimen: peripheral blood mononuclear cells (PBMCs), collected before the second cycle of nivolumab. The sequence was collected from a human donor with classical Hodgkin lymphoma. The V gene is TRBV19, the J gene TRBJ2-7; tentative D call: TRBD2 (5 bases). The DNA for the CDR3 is TGTGCCAGTAGTAGCGGGCCACCCCGAGGAGAGCAGTACTTC. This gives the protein CASSSGPPRGEQYF.